This passage covers 23 T cell receptor beta chains from one sample sequenced in a study of blood T cell repertoires in COVID-19. This table comes from immunoSEQ multiplex PCR, and its TCRdb copy is limited to in-frame clones, with some not included. Here the sample spans about 380,000 clones, 81% being singletons. The sequenced sample was peripheral blood. These receptors originate from a human donor with acute or convalescent COVID-19. The donor label of this sample is uncertain.

CDR3 residues: CASSEALSPGEAFF. CDR3 nucleotide sequence: TGTGCCAGCAGTGAAGCGCTCTCGCCGGGGGAAGCTTTCTTT. The chain joins TRBV6-1 to TRBJ1-1, with no clear D. Trimming took 0 bases from V and 8 from J, leaving 13 bases between them. Germline CDR1 MNHNS, CDR2 SASEGT. This CDR3 contains 14 residues.

The V call is TRBV5-1, the J call TRBJ2-7; a possible D gene is TRBD1 (6 bases). Looked up from germline, CDR1 is SGHRS and CDR2 is YFSETQ. The CDR3 loop spans 15 amino acids. Trimming took 5 bases from V and 7 from J, leaving 22 bases between them. CDR3 bases: TGCGCCAGCAGGGACGACGACAGGTCCTTTCGGGAGCAGTACTTC. Its protein product is CASRDDDRSFREQYF.

The genes are TRBV4-1 and TRBJ1-1; 9 nucleotides agree with TRBD1. V lost 5 bases to trimming and J lost 6 bases; unmatched junction nucleotides: 13. This CDR3 region has 16 residues. CDR1 and CDR2 (germline): MGHRA, YSYEKL. The CDR3: CASSNRQGEISAEAFF. CDR3 nucleotide sequence: TGCGCCAGCAGCAATCGACAGGGGGAGATTTCGGCTGAAGCTTTCTTT.

This sequence joins TRBV20-1 and TRBJ1-1; 7 nucleotides match TRBD1. V shed 3 bases, J shed 3 bases, and the junction held 1 base outside the gene matches. From germline, CDR1 is DFQATT and CDR2 SNEGSKA (reference sequence). The CDR3 length is 12 residues. CDR3 coding DNA: TGCAGTGCTAGTGACAGGGACACTGAAGCTTTCTTT. Protein product: CSASDRDTEAFF.

The chain carries TRBV6-1 and TRBJ2-1; 9 positions match TRBD2. Germline-derived CDR1 and CDR2 are MNHNS and SASEGT. The CDR3 is 16 residues long. The V segment lost 4 bases and the J segment 2 bases; nucleotides outside the gene matches: 6. The CDR3: CASSVGGGGTYNEQFF. CDR3 DNA: TGTGCCAGCAGTGTCGGCGGGGGGGGGACCTACAATGAGCAGTTCTTC.

V and J are TRBV7-6 and TRBJ2-5; maybe TRBD1 (6 bases). Trimming removed 1 base at V and 5 bases at J, with 17 bases between. Germline-derived CDR1 and CDR2 are SGHVS and FNYEAQ. This CDR3 contains 16 residues. CDR3 residues: CASSLGSWGPIETQYF. The DNA of the CDR3 is TGTGCCAGCAGCTTAGGAAGTTGGGGGCCGATTGAGACCCAGTACTTC.

V gene TRBV21-1 combines with J gene TRBJ1-4; the table gives TRBD1 as D, unverified against the DNA. TRBV21-1 is a listed pseudogene. The CDR3 length is 14 residues. This CDR3 reads CASTTRDRTEKLFF. The CDR3 DNA reads as TGTGCCAGCACCACCCGGGACAGAACTGAAAAACTGTTTTTT.

CDR3 in amino acids: CASSLGSGRKNYNEQFF. CDR3 bases: TGTGCCAGCAGCTTAGGTTCTGGCAGGAAAAACTACAATGAGCAGTTCTTC. The V call is TRBV11-3, the J call TRBJ2-1; D is unresolved. Germline lookup yields CDR1 SGHNT and CDR2 YENEEA. V lost 1 base and J 3 bases, leaving 16 bases between the germline ends. The CDR3 is made up of 17 amino acids.

This sequence joins TRBV12-3 or TRBV12-4 and TRBJ2-7; D may be TRBD1 (6 bases). The CDR3 covers 13 residues. With 5 bases removed from V and 5 bases from J, the gap between germline ends came to 13 bases. CDR3 nucleotide sequence: TGTGCCAGCAGTCGACAGGCCGTCCACGAGCAGTACTTC. Its protein is CASSRQAVHEQYF.

The genes are TRBV30 and TRBJ2-7; 8 nucleotides agree with TRBD1. Per germline, CDR1 GTSNPN and CDR2 SVGIG (reference sequence). V lost 0 bases to trimming and J lost 4 bases; unmatched junction nucleotides: 8. This CDR3 contains 15 residues. In DNA form, the CDR3 reads TGTGCCTGGAGTGTACGGGGGACAGGTGGGTACGAGCAGTACTTC. It yields the protein CAWSVRGTGGYEQYF.

The gene calls are TRBV5-6 and TRBJ2-1; 11 bases map to TRBD2. Germline CDR1 is SGHDT and CDR2 is YYEEEE. V trimming: 4 bases; J trimming: 2 bases; junction bases outside the gene matches: 2. CDR3 size: 15 residues. The chain's CDR3 is CASSTGLAAYNEQFF. DNA of the CDR3: TGTGCCAGCAGCACGGGACTAGCGGCCTACAATGAGCAGTTCTTC.

This chain joins TRBV28 and TRBJ2-2; the match to TRBD2 covers 8 bases. The germline gives CDR1 MDHEN, CDR2 SYDVKM. This CDR3 comprises 16 residues. The J segment lost 4 bases and the V segment lost 6 bases, leaving 10 bases of the junction unmatched. As DNA, the CDR3 is TGTGCCAGCAGGAATAGCGGGGTCACCTTCACCGGGGAGCTGTTTTTT. This sequence encodes CASRNSGVTFTGELFF.

V is TRBV2 and J is TRBJ2-7, with 9 nucleotides matching TRBD1. This CDR3 is 14 amino acids long. Trimming at V came to 6 bases and at J to 6 bases, leaving 9 bases not matched to a gene. Germline V CDR1 and CDR2: SNHLY, FYNNEI. CDR3 protein: CASSRTGVAPEQYF. DNA for the CDR3: TGTGCCAGCAGCCGGACAGGGGTTGCTCCCGAGCAGTACTTC.

The V call is TRBV28, the J call TRBJ1-1; 10 positions match TRBD1. V lost 8 bases and J lost 3; bases outside the gene matches: 3. The CDR3 has 13 amino acids. Per the germline V gene, CDR1 is MDHEN and CDR2 is SYDVKM. The CDR3: CASRGQGYTEAFF. CDR3 coding DNA: TGTGCCAGCCGGGGACAGGGGTACACTGAAGCTTTCTTT.

The chain joins TRBV4-2 to TRBJ2-7; 8 positions match TRBD2. The CDR3 sequence is 16 residues long. The germline gives CDR1 LGHNA, CDR2 YNFKEQ. The V and J ends lost 1 base and 3 bases, in that order; junction bases with no gene match: 8. CDR3 sequence: CASSQGNGLAGYEQYF. The CDR3 DNA follows: TGTGCCAGCAGCCAAGGGAACGGGCTAGCGGGCTACGAGCAGTACTTC.

This clone was seen just once. The chain is built from TRBV13 and TRBJ1-2, with 7 positions matching TRBD1. This CDR3 has 14 residues. J lost 8 bases, V lost 5 bases, and 11 bases had no gene match. Germline loops: CDR1 PRHDT, CDR2 FYEKMQ (reference sequence). CDR3 sequence: CASSTPRDSPGYTF. In nucleotides, the CDR3 is TGTGCCAGCAGCACTCCACGGGACAGCCCCGGCTACACCTTC. Complete variable domain (other parts from reference TRBV13 and TRBJ1-2): AAGVIQSPRHLIKEKRETATLKCYPIPRHDTVYWYQQGPGQDPQFLISFYEKMQSDKGSIPDRFSAQQFSDYHSELNMSSLELGDSALYFCASSTPRDSPGYTFGSGTRLTVV.

The chain carries TRBV5-1 and TRBJ2-1; 10 bases are a match to TRBD1. J lost 10 bases, V lost 4 bases, and 11 bases had no gene match. Germline assignment: CDR1 SGHRS and CDR2 YFSETQ. The length of the CDR3 is 15 residues. The CDR3 region is CASSRTGGRGPEQFF. The CDR3 bases are TGCGCCAGCAGCAGGACAGGGGGTAGGGGACCCGAGCAGTTCTTC.

V and J are TRBV10-2 and TRBJ2-3, with a weak D call TRBD1 (6 bases). V lost 2 bases and J lost 3, with 12 bases in between. CDR3 size: 15 residues. Germline V CDR1 and CDR2: WSHSY, SAAADI. Written as DNA, the CDR3 is TGCGCCAGCAGTGAGACAGGGTCGCGGACAGATACGCAGTATTTT. This gives the protein CASSETGSRTDTQYF.

This sequence joins TRBV5-4 and TRBJ1-1; D is perhaps TRBD1 (5 bases). Trimming shortened V by 4 bases and J by 11 bases, and 18 bases separated the two germline ends. CDR1 and CDR2 (germline): SGHNT, YYREEE (reference sequence). The CDR3 loop spans 13 amino acids. Written as DNA, the CDR3 is TGTGCCAGCAGCACACTACCTCGGGGGACGGCTTTCTTT. It yields the protein CASSTLPRGTAFF.

The V and J genes are TRBV7-2 and TRBJ1-2; 9 bases agree with TRBD1. V shed 0 bases and J 6 bases; nucleotides not matched to a gene: 11. The V gene's germline CDR1 is SGHTA and CDR2 FQGNSA. This CDR3 is 17 amino acids long. CDR3 bases: TGTGCCAGCAGCTTAGCGCGCGGGTGGGGACAGGGAGATGGCTACACCTTC. This sequence encodes CASSLARGWGQGDGYTF. The variable domain in full, completed from reference TRBV7-2 and TRBJ1-2, reads GAGVSQSPSNKVTEKGKDVELRCDPISGHTALYWYRQSLGQGLEFLIYFQGNSAPDKSGLPSDRFSAERTGGSVSTLTIQRTQQEDSAVYLCASSLARGWGQGDGYTFGSGTRLTVV.

The V gene is TRBV6-5, the J gene TRBJ1-2; D might be TRBD1 (6 bases). Trimming shortened V by 4 bases and J by 2 bases, and 14 bases separated the two germline ends. The CDR3 consists of 15 residues. Per germline, CDR1 MNHEY and CDR2 SVGAGI. The chain's CDR3 is CASSSQGITNYGYTF. The CDR3, as DNA: TGTGCCAGCAGTTCACAGGGTATAACCAACTATGGCTACACCTTC.

This clone turned up a few times. The V gene is TRBV7-8, the J gene TRBJ2-7; 9 bases fit TRBD1. CDR3 length: 14 residues. The germline CDR1 and CDR2 sequences are SGHVS and FQNEAQ. With 5 bases clipped from V and 10 bases from J, the junction kept 12 bases outside the gene matches. The CDR3 DNA sequence: TGTGCCAGCAGCCGGGACAGGGCCATCCGGGAACAGTACTTC. Translation gives CASSRDRAIREQYF.

V is TRBV7-9 and J is TRBJ2-4; 7 positions match TRBD2. V trimming: 5 bases; J trimming: 1 base; junction bases outside the gene matches: 14. Looked up from germline, CDR1 is SEHNR and CDR2 is FQNEAQ (reference sequence). CDR3 length equals 18 residues. In DNA form, the CDR3 reads TGTGCCAGCAGCAAAGGGTCGCGGGGAGGGCTGGCCAAAAACATTCAGTACTTC. Translation: CASSKGSRGGLAKNIQYF.